These 20 T cell receptor beta chains were sequenced from one sample in a study of blood T cell repertoires in COVID-19. Measured with immunoSEQ multiplex PCR; TCRdb has only the in-frame clones, and not every one. The repertoire has hundreds of thousands of clones, 83% of them found once; the top ten carry approximately 4.9%. Sample: PBMCs or T cells enriched from blood (not recorded which). Receptors originate from a woman aged 50 to 60 who had been exposed to COVID-19.

The V and J genes are TRBV9 and TRBJ1-2; possibly TRBD1 for D (6 bases). CDR1 SGDLS and CDR2 YYNGEE come from the germline V gene. V lost 4 bases and J 4 bases, leaving 14 bases between the germline ends. CDR3 length: 14 amino acids. In DNA, the CDR3 is TGTGCCAGCAGCTCCCTGGGGGGGGCCTATGGCTACACCTTC. It translates to CASSSLGGAYGYTF.

The chain joins TRBV5-1 to TRBJ1-2, with D possibly being TRBD1 (5 bases). The CDR3 runs to 14 residues. Germline CDR1 is SGHRS and CDR2 is YFSETQ. The V end lost 0 bases, the J end lost 4 bases, and 10 bases lay between the germline ends. DNA of the CDR3: TGCGCCAGCAGCTTGGGTGACAGCGCCTATGGCTACACCTTC. Protein product: CASSLGDSAYGYTF.

V usage is TRBV6-2 or TRBV6-3 and J usage is TRBJ2-7; 7 nucleotides match TRBD1. The CDR3 extends over 15 amino acids. The V and J ends lost 2 bases and 5 bases, in that order; junction bases with no gene match: 9. The V gene's germline CDR1 is MNHEY and CDR2 SVGEGT. CDR3 sequence (DNA): TGTGCCAGCAGTTACGGATACGGGACAGCGGACGAGCAGTACTTC. It codes for CASSYGYGTADEQYF.

V and J are TRBV2 and TRBJ1-1, with 10 bases that match TRBD1. The CDR3 has 16 amino acids. The V gene end was trimmed by 5 bases and the J gene end by 2 bases; junction bases not matched to a gene: 8. CDR1 SNHLY and CDR2 FYNNEI come from the germline V gene. The CDR3 here is CASSKSGTGDNTEAFF. CDR3 coding DNA: TGTGCCAGCAGTAAATCCGGGACAGGGGATAACACTGAAGCTTTCTTT.

This chain links TRBV4-1 with TRBJ1-2; the D gene is possibly TRBD1 (6 bases). Trimming cost V 2 bases and J 4 bases, with 17 bases left between them. The CDR3 runs 16 residues. Germline lookup yields CDR1 MGHRA and CDR2 YSYEKL. In DNA form, the CDR3 reads TGCGCCAGCAGCCAATCCCGCGAGAGAGGGGGCTATGGCTACACCTTC. Its translation is CASSQSRERGGYGYTF.

The CDR3 here is CASSLGPLIQAGDHYEQYF. CDR3 in DNA: TGTGCCAGCAGTTTAGGTCCGCTAATTCAGGCAGGGGATCACTACGAGCAGTACTTC. The chain couples TRBV27 to TRBJ2-7; D is possibly TRBD1 (6 bases). This CDR3 is 19 amino acids long. The V end lost 2 bases, the J end lost 3 bases, and 26 bases lay between the germline ends. Germline assignment: CDR1 MNHEY and CDR2 SMNVEV (reference sequence).

This chain connects TRBV3-1 (or the pseudogene TRBV3-2) to TRBJ2-2, with a weak D call TRBD2 (6 bases). V was clipped by 4 bases and J by 2 bases, with 17 bases between them. Per germline, CDR1 LGHDT and CDR2 YNNKEL (reference sequence). The CDR3 runs to 17 residues. The CDR3 is CASSPKWGDGNTGELFF. CDR3 sequence (DNA): TGTGCCAGCAGCCCAAAGTGGGGGGACGGTAACACCGGGGAGCTGTTTTTT.

The genes are TRBV4-2 and TRBJ2-1; TRBD1 matches at 8 bases. Losses at the gene ends were 1 base for V and 9 bases for J; bases not matched to a gene: 8. The length of the CDR3 is 15 residues. The V gene's germline CDR1 is LGHNA and CDR2 YNFKEQ. The CDR3 region has the DNA TGTGCCAGCAGCCAAGTAGGGGCAGGGGGCGGTGAGCAGTTCTTC. It translates to CASSQVGAGGGEQFF.

The chain employs TRBV14 and TRBJ2-7, with a possible D match to TRBD1 (6 bases). The germline V gene has CDR1 SGHDN and CDR2 FVKESK. V lost 4 bases to trimming and J lost 1 base, with 17 bases between them. The CDR3 extends over 16 amino acids. The CDR3 DNA is TGTGCCAGCAGCCCTATACCGGTGCAGGGGTCCTACGAGCAGTACTTC. It yields the protein CASSPIPVQGSYEQYF.

V and J are TRBV27 and TRBJ1-6; no reliable D call. Germline V lookup: CDR1 MNHEY, CDR2 SMNVEV (reference sequence). V lost 5 bases to trimming and J lost 5 bases, with 7 bases between them. The CDR3 consists of 13 residues. DNA of the CDR3: TGTGCCAGCAGTACCAGTAATAATTCACCCCTCCACTTT. It is translated as CASSTSNNSPLHF.

This clone was seen only a few times. V gene TRBV29-1 combines with J gene TRBJ1-2; D perhaps matches TRBD1 (6 bases). The CDR3 runs to 14 residues. V lost 4 bases to trimming and J lost 6 bases, with 18 bases between them. CDR1 is SQVTM, CDR2 ANQGSEA, per germline. This CDR3 is CSVGTALPRDGYTF. The CDR3 bases are TGCAGCGTTGGGACAGCCCTCCCCCGGGATGGCTACACCTTC.

The genes are TRBV27 and TRBJ1-6; no clear D gene. Germline V gene lookup returns CDR1 MNHEY and CDR2 SMNVEV (reference sequence). V was cut by 5 bases and J by 5 bases, with 19 bases left in between. The CDR3 has 17 amino acids. In DNA form, the CDR3 reads TGTGCCAGCAGTCCTCGTGCGGGCCCCTGGGATAATTCACCCCTCCACTTT. This codes for CASSPRAGPWDNSPLHF.

V is TRBV18 and J is TRBJ1-1; 7 bases align to TRBD1. J was trimmed by 8 bases and V by 2 bases; bases with no gene match: 5. This CDR3 is built from 13 residues. Germline V gene sequence: CDR1 KGHSH, CDR2 LQKENI. CDR3 bases: TGTGCCAGCTCACCAGGGACAGCAAGGGAAGCTTTCTTT. Protein: CASSPGTAREAFF. The entire variable domain, with the rest obtained from reference TRBV18 and TRBJ1-1, is as follows: NAGVMQNPRHLVRRRGQEARLRCSPMKGHSHVYWYRQLPEEGLKFMVYLQKENIIDESGMPKERFSAEFPKEGPSILRIQQVVRGDSAAYFCASSPGTAREAFFGQGTRLTVV.

This clone was seen just once. V gene TRBV18 combines with J gene TRBJ1-2; no firm D call. The V end lost 3 bases, the J end lost 2 bases, and 10 bases lay between the germline ends. Germline loops: CDR1 KGHSH, CDR2 LQKENI. The CDR3 length is 14 residues. The CDR3 protein is CASSPRRENYGYTF. CDR3 nucleotides: TGTGCCAGCTCACCCCGGAGGGAAAACTATGGCTACACCTTC.

This clone was recorded a few times. V usage is TRBV19 and J usage is TRBJ1-5, with D possibly TRBD1 on 6 matching bases. The germline V and J ends were trimmed by 3 bases and 2 bases, with 17 bases remaining between them. The CDR3 spans 17 residues. CDR1 is LNHDA, CDR2 SQIVND, per germline (reference sequence). CDR3 region: CASSIRRSTGRNQPQHF. Written as DNA, the CDR3 is TGTGCCAGTAGTATCCGCCGTTCGACAGGCCGCAATCAGCCCCAGCATTTT.

This chain connects TRBV7-2 to TRBJ1-5; D remains unclear. Germline V CDR1 and CDR2: SGHTA, FQGNSA. The CDR3 covers 13 residues. Trimming removed 1 base from V and 7 bases from J, with 8 bases in between. CDR3 DNA sequence: TGTGCCAGCAGCTTAGTCGGAGGGCAGCCCCAGCATTTT. Translating gives CASSLVGGQPQHF.

This clone was picked up a small number of times. The chain carries TRBV18 and TRBJ1-6; 9 bases match TRBD1. Per the germline V gene, CDR1 is KGHSH and CDR2 is LQKENI. The CDR3 is 16 residues long. V lost 3 bases, J lost 10 bases, and 10 bases stayed unmatched. CDR3 region: CASSPREQGAGSPLHF. The CDR3, as DNA: TGTGCCAGCTCACCTAGGGAACAGGGGGCAGGCTCACCCCTCCACTTT. Supplemented by reference TRBV18 and TRBJ1-6, the full variable domain reads NAGVMQNPRHLVRRRGQEARLRCSPMKGHSHVYWYRQLPEEGLKFMVYLQKENIIDESGMPKERFSAEFPKEGPSILRIQQVVRGDSAAYFCASSPREQGAGSPLHFGNGTRLTVT.

V gene TRBV4-3 combines with J gene TRBJ2-3, with D tentatively TRBD2 (6 bases). Trimming took 1 base from V and 1 from J, leaving 12 bases between them. The CDR3 covers 16 residues. Germline V lookup: CDR1 LGHNA, CDR2 YSLEER. The CDR3 is CASSQGSGQGTDTQYF. The CDR3, as DNA: TGCGCCAGCAGCCAAGGGAGCGGGCAGGGCACAGATACGCAGTATTTT.

The J gene is TRBJ2-7, the V gene TRBV28; TRBD1 is a possible D gene (5 bases). The CDR3 contains 15 residues. Deletions cut 5 bases from V and 2 bases from J, with 16 bases between. Germline V CDR1 and CDR2: MDHEN, SYDVKM. In DNA, the CDR3 is TGTGCCAGCAGTCCTACAGGCTCCAATACCTACGAGCAGTACTTC. Translating gives CASSPTGSNTYEQYF.

The chain combines TRBV29-1 with TRBJ1-5; 8 bases match TRBD1. The J segment lost 5 bases and the V segment lost 4 bases, leaving 4 bases of the junction unmatched. The CDR3 is 13 amino acids. Germline assignment: CDR1 SQVTM and CDR2 ANQGSEA. The DNA for the CDR3 is TGCAGCGTTGTGGACAGGGTTGATCAGCCCCAGCATTTT. It encodes CSVVDRVDQPQHF.